A single T cell receptor (beta chain) is shown here with its context. Per the original methods: The assay estimated nucleated cells by amplifying reference gene primers. Measured with immunoSEQ multiplex PCR; TCRdb has only the in-frame clones, and not every one. The V and J calls and clone size were taken over from that table, and D and trimming were inferred from the DNA. The repertoire has over 400,000 clones, approximately 83% of them found once; the top ten carry approximately 3%. V trimming: 5 bases; J trimming: 9 bases; junction bases outside the gene matches: 6. This CDR3 has 13 residues. Per germline, CDR1 LNHDA and CDR2 SQIVND (reference sequence). The data were taken from a study of blood T cell repertoires in COVID-19. About the study: Whether acute or convalescent, the COVID-19 samples came from the United States, Italy and Spain. PBMCs, B-cell-depleted T cells, or T cells provided the cDNA or gDNA that made up the material.

The chain carries TRBV19 and TRBJ2-1; 8 bases are shared with TRBD1. Sequencing was carried out using peripheral blood. This clonotype was obtained from a human donor in a cohort sampled during active COVID-19. CDR3 in DNA: TGTGCCAGTAGTCCGAGACAGGGGTTTGAGCAGTTCTTC. It specifies CASSPRQGFEQFF.